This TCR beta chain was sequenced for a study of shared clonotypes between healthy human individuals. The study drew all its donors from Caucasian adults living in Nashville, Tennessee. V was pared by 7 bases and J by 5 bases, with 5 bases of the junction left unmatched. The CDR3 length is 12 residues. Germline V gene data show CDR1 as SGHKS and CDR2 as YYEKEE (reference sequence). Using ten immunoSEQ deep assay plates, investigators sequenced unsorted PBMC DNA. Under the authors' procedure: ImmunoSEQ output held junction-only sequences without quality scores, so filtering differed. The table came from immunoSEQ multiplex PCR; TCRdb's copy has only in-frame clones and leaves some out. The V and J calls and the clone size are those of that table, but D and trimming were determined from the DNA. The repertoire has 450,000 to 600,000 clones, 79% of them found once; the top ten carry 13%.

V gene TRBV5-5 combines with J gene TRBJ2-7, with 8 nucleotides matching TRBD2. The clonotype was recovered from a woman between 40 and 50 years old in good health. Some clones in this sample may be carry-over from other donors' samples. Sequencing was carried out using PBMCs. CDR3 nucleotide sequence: TGTGCCAGCGGAAAGACTAGCGACGAGCAGTACTTC. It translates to CASGKTSDEQYF.